This is a list of T cell receptor beta chains from one sample in a study of human T cells and chemical hapten exposure. TCRdb independently ran MiXCR on the RACE reads; one entry per CDR3 protein. The sample carries more than 100,000 distinct CDR3 sequences, around 10% recorded once. The sequencing used whole blood, collected in connection with sensitization to the hapten diphenylcyclopropenone (DPC). These receptors all stem from a woman aged 50 to 60 with alopecia areata. Some clones in this sample may be carry-over from other donors' samples. CDR3s leave out the opening cysteine and the closing phenylalanine or tryptophan.

>TRBV2|TRBJ2-1
ASSESTDYNEQF
>TRBV12-3/TRBV12-4|TRBJ2-3
ASSLGGRDTQY
>TRBV15|TRBJ2-7
ATSRDGTYEQY
>TRBV6-5|TRBJ2-5
ASSNQYQETQY
>TRBV29-1|TRBJ2-3
SVDGSGPDTQY
>TRBV27|TRBJ2-6
ASSLQGANVLT
>TRBV7-8|TRBJ1-5
ASSYNRGSNQPQH
>TRBV4-2|TRBJ1-2
ASSQEKNNYGYT
>TRBV6-5|TRBJ2-2
ASSYSGLATNTGELF
>TRBV7-2|TRBJ2-3
ASSLGAAVRTDTQY
>TRBV11-2|TRBJ2-2
ASSLGAGTGELF
>TRBV6-4|TRBJ2-1
ASSLETSGINEQF
>TRBV3-1|TRBJ2-1
ASSLGTSGGNEQF
>TRBV12-3/TRBV12-4|TRBJ2-1
ASSLRGAGYNEQF
>TRBV2|TRBJ1-5
ASTPGRGANQPQH
>TRBV15|TRBJ2-1
ATSITGGGDEQF
>TRBV7-2|TRBJ1-5
ASSLGTARGGNQPQH
>TRBV18|TRBJ1-4
ASSPPGPSNEKLF
>TRBV20-1|TRBJ2-7
SATKQGSEQY
>TRBV20-1|TRBJ2-1
SARERETYNEQF
>TRBV6-5|TRBJ1-1
ASSALLGNTEAF
>TRBV18|TRBJ1-1
ASSPIQGQGEAF
>TRBV29-1|TRBJ1-1
SVDPAMNTEAF
>TRBV15|TRBJ2-4
ATSRAGVDIQY
>TRBV20-1|TRBJ1-5
SARYWTGSGGNQPQH
>TRBV5-6|TRBJ2-7
ASSVGQYEQY
>TRBV18|TRBJ1-1
ASSPPLVQNTEAF
>TRBV12-3/TRBV12-4|TRBJ2-6
ASTIRTGVPGANVLT
>TRBV5-1|TRBJ2-2
ASSLARAGELF
>TRBV7-9|TRBJ1-6
ASSLPGQVSPLH
>TRBV6-1|TRBJ1-1
ASSDRTGPDEAF
>TRBV29-1|TRBJ2-7
SAYEQY
>TRBV9|TRBJ1-5
ASSVGPLVGPGNQPQH
>TRBV20-1|TRBJ2-3
SAKGLAGGRDTQY
>TRBV2|TRBJ2-7
ASKTAAGQY
>TRBV12-3/TRBV12-4|TRBJ1-2
ASSFTRSDYGYT
>TRBV10-3|TRBJ2-5
AISLGTLETQY
>TRBV6-5|TRBJ2-2
ASSSGRGSGELF
>TRBV12-3/TRBV12-4|TRBJ2-1
ASSAGTGYHEQF
>TRBV29-1|TRBJ2-7
SVLGLSSYEQY